The present T cell receptor beta chain was sequenced within a study of identical twins. Whole-study results and caveats: The analysis was cross-sectional rather than longitudinal within donors.

TCRdb recomputed calls from the 5' RACE reads with MiXCR, one row per CDR3 protein. The sample holds about 530,000 distinct CDR3 sequences, 20% to 25% seen once. CDR1 SGHRS and CDR2 YFSETQ come from the germline V gene. V lost 5 bases to trimming and J lost 4 bases; unmatched junction nucleotides: 8. This CDR3 spans 14 amino acids. A single count supports this clonotype. The antigen remains unidentified. These records were also assigned to another study, of yellow fever vaccine responses in identical twins.

The receptor's source is a woman aged 18-29 years in good health. Material: CD4+ T cells sorted from blood. The genes are TRBV5-1 and TRBJ2-7; 8 bases align to TRBD1. CDR3: CASSPGQGWYEQYF. DNA for the CDR3: TGCGCCAGCAGTCCTGGACAGGGTTGGTACGAGCAGTACTTC.